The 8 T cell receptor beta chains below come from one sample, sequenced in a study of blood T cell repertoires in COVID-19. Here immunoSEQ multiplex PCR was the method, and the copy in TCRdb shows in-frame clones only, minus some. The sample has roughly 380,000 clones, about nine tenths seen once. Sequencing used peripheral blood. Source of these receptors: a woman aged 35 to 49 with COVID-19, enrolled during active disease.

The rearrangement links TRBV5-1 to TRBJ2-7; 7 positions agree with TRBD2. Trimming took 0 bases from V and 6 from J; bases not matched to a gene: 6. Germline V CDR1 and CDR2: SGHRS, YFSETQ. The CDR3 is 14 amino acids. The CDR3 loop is CASSLGLASSEQYF. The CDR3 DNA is TGCGCCAGCAGCTTGGGACTAGCATCGAGCGAGCAGTACTTC.

As DNA, the CDR3 is TGTGCCATTTCGACAGGGGGCTATGGCTACACCTTC. Protein product: CAISTGGYGYTF. This chain joins TRBV24-1 and TRBJ1-2; 9 positions match TRBD1. In germline, CDR1 is KGHDR, CDR2 SFDVKD. J gave up 4 bases and V 11 bases, and 4 bases lay outside the gene matches. CDR3 length: 12 amino acids.

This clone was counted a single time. The CDR3 protein is CASSEQGHTDTQYF. CDR3 bases: TGCGCCAGCAGCGAACAGGGGCACACAGATACGCAGTATTTT. The rearrangement links TRBV5-1 to TRBJ2-3, with TRBD1 matching over 7 bases. Trimming at V came to 4 bases and at J to 2 bases, leaving 4 bases not matched to a gene. Germline values: CDR1 SGHRS, CDR2 YFSETQ. CDR3 length: 14 amino acids.

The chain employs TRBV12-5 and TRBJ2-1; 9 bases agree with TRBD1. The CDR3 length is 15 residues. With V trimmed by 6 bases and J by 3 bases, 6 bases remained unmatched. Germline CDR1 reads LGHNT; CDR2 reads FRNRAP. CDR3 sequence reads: CASGVTGGLYNEQFF. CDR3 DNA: TGTGCTAGTGGGGTGACAGGGGGTCTCTACAATGAGCAGTTCTTC.

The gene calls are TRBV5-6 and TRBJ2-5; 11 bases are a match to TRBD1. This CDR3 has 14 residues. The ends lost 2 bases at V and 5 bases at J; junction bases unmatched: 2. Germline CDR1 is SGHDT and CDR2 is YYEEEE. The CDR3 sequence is CASSFRDRGETQYF. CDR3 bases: TGTGCCAGCAGCTTCCGGGACAGGGGGGAGACCCAGTACTTC.

The CDR3 region has the DNA TGCGCCAGCAGCCAAGATAAGAGAAGCTATGGCTACACCTTC. Its translation is CASSQDKRSYGYTF. This chain uses TRBV4-1 with TRBJ1-2; D not certain. V was pared by 0 bases and J by 4 bases, with 9 bases between. This CDR3 spans 14 amino acids. CDR1 and CDR2 (germline): MGHRA, YSYEKL.

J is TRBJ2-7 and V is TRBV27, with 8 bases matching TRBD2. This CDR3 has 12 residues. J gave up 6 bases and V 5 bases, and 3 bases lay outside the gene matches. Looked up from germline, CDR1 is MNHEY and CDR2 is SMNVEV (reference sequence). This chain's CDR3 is CASSRTSGEQYF. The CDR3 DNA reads TGTGCCAGCAGTCGAACTAGCGGCGAGCAGTACTTC.

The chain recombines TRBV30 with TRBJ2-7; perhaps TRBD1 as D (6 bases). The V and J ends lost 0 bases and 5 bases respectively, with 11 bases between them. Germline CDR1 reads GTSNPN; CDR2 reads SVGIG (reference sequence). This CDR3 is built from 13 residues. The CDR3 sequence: CAWSVRRGHEQYF. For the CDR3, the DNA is TGTGCCTGGAGTGTACGCAGGGGCCACGAGCAGTACTTC.